Included here is one T cell receptor beta chain sequence, with context. Its antigen is undetermined. The data originate from a study of cytomegalovirus exposure and HLA in healthy donors. Study-wide findings and caveats: The study put 150 or so TCR beta chains on its list as cytomegalovirus-associated.

The study drew the donors from its roughly 110-subject validation cohort, separate from the approximately 690-subject first cohort. The V end was cut by 0 bases, the J end by 4 bases, with 22 bases between. Germline V gene sequence: CDR1 MGHRA, CDR2 YSYEKL. This CDR3 is 19 amino acids long. The protocol was immunoSEQ multiplex PCR, while the TCRdb copy is restricted to in-frame clones and leaves out a portion. In the table there are tens of thousands of clones, roughly 96% of which are singletons. The J gene is TRBJ1-3, the V gene TRBV4-1, with D maybe TRBD1 (6 bases). This receptor was identified in a man in his late teens or twenties in good health and CMV-seronegative. Material for sequencing was PBMCs. The CDR3: CASSQESRDTYGLGNTIYF. The CDR3 coding sequence is TGCGCCAGCAGCCAAGAATCTAGGGACACCTACGGTCTGGGAAACACCATATATTTT.